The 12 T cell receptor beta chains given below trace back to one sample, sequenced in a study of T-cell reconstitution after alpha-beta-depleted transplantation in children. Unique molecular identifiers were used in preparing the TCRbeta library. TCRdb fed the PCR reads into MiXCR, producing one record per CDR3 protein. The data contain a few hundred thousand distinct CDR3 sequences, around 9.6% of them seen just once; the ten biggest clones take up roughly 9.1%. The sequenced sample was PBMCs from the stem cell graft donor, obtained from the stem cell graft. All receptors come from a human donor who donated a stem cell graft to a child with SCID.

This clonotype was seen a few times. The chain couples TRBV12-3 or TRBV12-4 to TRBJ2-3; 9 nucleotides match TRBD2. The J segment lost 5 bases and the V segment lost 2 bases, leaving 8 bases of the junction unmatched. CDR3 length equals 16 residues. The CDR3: CASSLLGGGAQDTQYF. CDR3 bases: TGTGCCAGCAGTTTACTGGGCGGGGGGGCTCAAGATACGCAGTATTTT.

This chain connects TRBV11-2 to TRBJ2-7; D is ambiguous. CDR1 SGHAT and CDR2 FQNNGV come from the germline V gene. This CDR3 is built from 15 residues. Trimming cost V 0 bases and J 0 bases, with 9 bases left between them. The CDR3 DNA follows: TGTGCCAGCAGCTTAGAAGGCGCAGCCTCCTACGAGCAGTACTTC. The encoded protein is CASSLEGAASYEQYF.

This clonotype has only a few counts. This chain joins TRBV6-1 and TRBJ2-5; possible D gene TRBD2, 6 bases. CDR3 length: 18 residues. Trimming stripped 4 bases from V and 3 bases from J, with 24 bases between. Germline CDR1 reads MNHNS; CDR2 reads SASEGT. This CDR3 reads CASSVARRGRGWEETQYF. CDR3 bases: TGTGCCAGCAGTGTAGCCCGCCGAGGGCGGGGTTGGGAAGAGACCCAGTACTTC.

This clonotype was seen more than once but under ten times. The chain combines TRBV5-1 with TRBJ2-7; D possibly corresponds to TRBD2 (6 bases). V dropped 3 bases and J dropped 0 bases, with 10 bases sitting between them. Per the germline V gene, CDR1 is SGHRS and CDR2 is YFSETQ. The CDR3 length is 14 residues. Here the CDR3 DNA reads TGCGCCAGCAGCTCGACGACTAGCTCCTACGAGCAGTACTTC. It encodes CASSSTTSSYEQYF.

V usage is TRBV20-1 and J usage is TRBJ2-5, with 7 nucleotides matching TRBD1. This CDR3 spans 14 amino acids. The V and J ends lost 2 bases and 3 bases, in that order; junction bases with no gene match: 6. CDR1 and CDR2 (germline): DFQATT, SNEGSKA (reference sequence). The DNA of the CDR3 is TGCAGTGCTAGACCCTGGGACAGTGAAGAGACCCAGTACTTC. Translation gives CSARPWDSEETQYF.

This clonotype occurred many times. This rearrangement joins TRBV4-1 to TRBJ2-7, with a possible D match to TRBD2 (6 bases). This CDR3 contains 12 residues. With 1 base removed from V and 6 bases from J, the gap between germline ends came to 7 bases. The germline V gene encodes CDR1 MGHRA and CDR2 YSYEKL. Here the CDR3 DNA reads TGCGCCAGCAGCCAAGGCGGGGTCGAGCAGTACTTC. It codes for CASSQGGVEQYF.

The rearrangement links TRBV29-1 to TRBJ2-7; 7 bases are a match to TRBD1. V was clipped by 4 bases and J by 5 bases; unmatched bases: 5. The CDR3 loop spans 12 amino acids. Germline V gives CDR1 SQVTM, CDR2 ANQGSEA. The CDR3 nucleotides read TGCAGCGTTGCGGACAGGCCCCACGAGCAGTACTTC. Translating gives CSVADRPHEQYF.

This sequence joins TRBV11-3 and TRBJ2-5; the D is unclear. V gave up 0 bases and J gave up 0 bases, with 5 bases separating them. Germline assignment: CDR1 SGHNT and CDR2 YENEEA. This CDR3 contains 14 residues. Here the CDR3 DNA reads TGTGCCAGCAGCTTAGATCAGGACCAAGAGACCCAGTACTTC. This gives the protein CASSLDQDQETQYF.

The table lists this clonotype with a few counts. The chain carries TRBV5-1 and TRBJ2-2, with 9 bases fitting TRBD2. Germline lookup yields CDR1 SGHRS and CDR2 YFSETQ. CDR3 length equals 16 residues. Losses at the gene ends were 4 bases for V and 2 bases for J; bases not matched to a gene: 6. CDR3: CASSLLTSGNTGELFF. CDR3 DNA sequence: TGCGCCAGCAGCCTCCTGACTAGCGGAAACACCGGGGAGCTGTTTTTT.

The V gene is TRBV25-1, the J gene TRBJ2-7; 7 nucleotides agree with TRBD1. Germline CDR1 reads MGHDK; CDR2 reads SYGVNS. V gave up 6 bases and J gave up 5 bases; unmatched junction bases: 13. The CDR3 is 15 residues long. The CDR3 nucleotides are TGTGCCAGCAGCCACAACAGGGGAGAAGTCGACGAGCAGTACTTC. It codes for CASSHNRGEVDEQYF.

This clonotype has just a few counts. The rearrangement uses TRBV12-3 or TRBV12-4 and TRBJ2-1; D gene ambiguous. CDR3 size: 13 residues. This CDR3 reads CAGSRNPGPEQFF. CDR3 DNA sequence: TGTGCAGGCAGTAGGAACCCCGGCCCAGAGCAGTTCTTC.

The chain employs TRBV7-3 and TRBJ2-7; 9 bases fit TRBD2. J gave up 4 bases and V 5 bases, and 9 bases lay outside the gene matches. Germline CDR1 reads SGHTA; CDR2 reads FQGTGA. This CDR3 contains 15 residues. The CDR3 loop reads CASSPLTSGRYEQYF. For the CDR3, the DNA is TGTGCCAGCAGCCCGTTGACTAGCGGAAGATACGAGCAGTACTTC.